This entry lists 12 T cell receptor beta chains sequenced from one sample in a study of T cell responses to AZD1222 COVID-19 vaccine. Method: immunoSEQ multiplex PCR; TCRdb's copy keeps in-frame clones and lacks some. In the table there are fewer than 85,000 clones, roughly 91% of which are singletons. The sequences come from peripheral blood, collected 28 days after the second dose of the MenACWY control vaccine. These receptors all stem from an adult who received the MenACWY meningococcal vaccine as a control.

This chain links TRBV30 with TRBJ1-1; D perhaps matches TRBD1 (6 bases). Per the germline V gene, CDR1 is GTSNPN and CDR2 is SVGIG (reference sequence). The CDR3 length is 11 residues. The germline V and J ends were trimmed by 7 bases and 3 bases, with 9 bases remaining between them. As DNA, the CDR3 is TGTGCCTCCAGGGGAGACACTGAAGCTTTCTTT. This gives the protein CASRGDTEAFF.

This clone was detected a few times. The J gene is TRBJ1-2, the V gene TRBV15; D not resolved. The CDR3 loop spans 13 amino acids. Germline CDR1 LNHNV, CDR2 YYDKDF (reference sequence). Trimming shortened V by 0 bases and J by 8 bases, and 10 bases separated the two germline ends. The CDR3 loop is CATSRDPDGGYTF. As DNA, the CDR3 is TGTGCCACCAGCAGAGATCCTGATGGCGGCTACACCTTC.

This rearrangement joins TRBV5-3 to TRBJ2-2; no reliable D call. TRBV5-3 qualifies as an ORF whose function is uncertain. The CDR3 has 15 residues. Trimming stripped 2 bases from V and 1 base from J, with 9 bases between. The CDR3 loop is CARSLLAGNTGELFF. As DNA, the CDR3 is TGTGCCAGAAGCTTATTGGCAGGGAACACCGGGGAGCTGTTTTTT.

The V call is TRBV7-3, the J call TRBJ2-7; D is unclear. In germline, CDR1 is SGHTA, CDR2 FQGTGA. This CDR3 contains 15 residues. The V end was cut by 5 bases, the J end by 5 bases, with 19 bases between. The CDR3 DNA is TGTGCCAGCAGCCCAAGTCCGCTAAACCCCAACGAGCAGTACTTC. Protein sequence: CASSPSPLNPNEQYF. The entire variable domain, with the rest obtained from reference TRBV7-3 and TRBJ2-7, is as follows: GAGVSQTPSNKVTEKGKYVELRCDPISGHTALYWYRQSLGQGPEFLIYFQGTGAADDSGLPNDRFFAVRPEGSVSTLKIQRTERGDSAVYLCASSPSPLNPNEQYFGPGTRLTVT.

The V and J genes are TRBV5-1 and TRBJ1-1; 7 bases agree with TRBD1. With V trimmed by 4 bases and J by 1 base, 4 bases remained unmatched. This CDR3 region has 14 residues. Germline V gene lookup returns CDR1 SGHRS and CDR2 YFSETQ. CDR3 sequence reads: CASSRQGGNTEAFF. DNA for the CDR3: TGCGCCAGCAGCCGACAGGGTGGGAACACTGAAGCTTTCTTT. Supplemented by reference TRBV5-1 and TRBJ1-1, the full variable domain reads KAGVTQTPRYLIKTRGQQVTLSCSPISGHRSVSWYQQTPGQGLQFLFEYFSETQRNKGNFPGRFSGRQFSNSRSEMNVSTLELGDSALYLCASSRQGGNTEAFFGQGTRLTVV.

The rearrangement joins TRBV9 to TRBJ2-4; D assignment may be TRBD1 or TRBD2 (5 bases each). The CDR3 has 14 residues. CDR1 is SGDLS and CDR2 is YYNGEE in the germline V gene. The CDR3 reads CPPSGGDRRRTQYF. CDR3 DNA sequence: TGTCCCCCCTCTGGGGGAGATCGAAGACGAACTCAGTACTTC. Looking up the rest from reference TRBV9 and TRBJ2-4 gives the full variable domain: DSGVTQTPKHLITATGQRVTLRCSPRSGDLSVYWYQQSLDQGLQFLIQYYNGEERAKGNILERFSAQQFPDLHSELNLSSLELGDSALYFCPPSGGDRRRTQYFGAGTRLSVL.

V and J are TRBV2 and TRBJ2-5; 8 bases fit TRBD2. Germline lookup yields CDR1 SNHLY and CDR2 FYNNEI. Unmatched junction bases numbered 1, after V lost 3 bases and J lost 7 bases. The CDR3 spans 12 residues. This CDR3 is CASSEGLGTQYF. DNA of the CDR3: TGTGCCAGCAGTGAGGGACTAGGGACCCAGTACTTC. Full variable domain (remainder filled in from reference TRBV2 and TRBJ2-5): EPEVTQTPSHQVTQMGQEVILRCVPISNHLYFYWYRQILGQKVEFLVSFYNNEISEKSEIFDDQFSVERPDGSNFTLKIRSTKLEDSAMYFCASSEGLGTQYFGPGTRLLVL.

This clone was found a few times. This chain links TRBV11-3 with TRBJ2-2, with D perhaps matching TRBD1 or TRBD2 (5 bases each). This CDR3 has 13 residues. Trimming removed 5 bases at V and 9 bases at J, with 13 bases between. The germline V gene has CDR1 SGHNT and CDR2 YENEEA. The CDR3 is CASSPGPLRELFF. The CDR3 region has the DNA TGTGCCAGCAGCCCGGGGCCTTTGAGGGAGCTGTTTTTT.

The table lists this clone with a count of one. This chain links TRBV18 with TRBJ1-1; tentatively, D is TRBD1 (5 bases). CDR1 KGHSH and CDR2 LQKENI come from the germline V gene. Trimming took off 5 bases at V and 3 bases at J, with 7 bases between the two ends. This CDR3 is built from 12 residues. The CDR3 reads CASSEGYTEAFF. The CDR3 region has the DNA TGTGCCAGCTCAGAGGGGTACACTGAAGCTTTCTTT.

This chain uses TRBV9 with TRBJ1-2; 9 positions match TRBD1. Germline V lookup: CDR1 SGDLS, CDR2 YYNGEE. With V trimmed by 5 bases and J by 0 bases, 5 bases remained unmatched. The CDR3 consists of 15 residues. CDR3 sequence: CASREDRGPNYGYTF. CDR3 nucleotides: TGTGCCAGCAGAGAGGACAGGGGCCCTAACTATGGCTACACCTTC.

The J gene is TRBJ2-3, the V gene TRBV11-3, with 11 bases that match TRBD2. CDR3 length: 20 amino acids. Unmatched junction bases numbered 15, after V lost 4 bases and J lost 0 bases. Germline V CDR1 and CDR2: SGHNT, YENEEA. The CDR3 spells CASSCFPGLADITSTDTQYF. CDR3 DNA sequence: TGTGCCAGCAGCTGTTTTCCGGGACTAGCGGATATTACTAGCACAGATACGCAGTATTTT.

The rearrangement joins TRBV19 to TRBJ1-5, with TRBD1 matching 8 bases. The junction had 6 bases not matched to a gene; V was cut back by 4 bases and J by 7 bases. The CDR3 spans 14 residues. CDR1 and CDR2 from the germline V gene are LNHDA and SQIVND (reference sequence). CDR3 amino acids: CASSSDRGPQPQHF. Written as DNA, the CDR3 is TGTGCCAGTAGTAGCGACAGGGGCCCCCAGCCCCAGCATTTT.